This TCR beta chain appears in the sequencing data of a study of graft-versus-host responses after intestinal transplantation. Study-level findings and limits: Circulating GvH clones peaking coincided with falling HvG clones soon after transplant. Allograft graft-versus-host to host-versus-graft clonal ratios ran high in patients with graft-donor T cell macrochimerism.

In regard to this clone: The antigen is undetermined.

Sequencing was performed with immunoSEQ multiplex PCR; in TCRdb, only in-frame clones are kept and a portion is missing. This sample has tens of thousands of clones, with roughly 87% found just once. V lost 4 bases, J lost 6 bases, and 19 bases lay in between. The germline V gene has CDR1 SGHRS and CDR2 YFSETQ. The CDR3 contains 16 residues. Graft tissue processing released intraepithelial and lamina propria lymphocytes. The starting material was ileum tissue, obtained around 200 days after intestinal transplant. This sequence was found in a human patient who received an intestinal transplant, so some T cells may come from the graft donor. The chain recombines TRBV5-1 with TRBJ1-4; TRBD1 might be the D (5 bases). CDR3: CASSRGGATSYEKLFF. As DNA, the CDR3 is TGCGCCAGCAGCCGTGGAGGGGCGACGTCTTATGAAAAACTGTTTTTT. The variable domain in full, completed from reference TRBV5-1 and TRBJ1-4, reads KAGVTQTPRYLIKTRGQQVTLSCSPISGHRSVSWYQQTPGQGLQFLFEYFSETQRNKGNFPGRFSGRQFSNSRSEMNVSTLELGDSALYLCASSRGGATSYEKLFFGSGTQLSVL.